This passage covers 15 T cell receptor beta chains from one sample sequenced in a study of beta chain features in type 1 diabetes (dated by TCRdb to the late 2010s). Library construction relied on the immunoSEQ multiplex PCR assay. The High Capacity cDNA Reverse Transcription Kit was used to reverse transcribe all of the isolated RNA, meaning that expressed TCRB transcripts were what got sequenced. In TCRdb, the immuneACCESS table is reduced to in-frame sequences with V and J assigned. These tables do not hold every clone; where another copy was compared, an unresolved V gene accounts for under half, and the others remain unexplained. The sample table holds about 40,000 clones, of which 45% to 50% were seen once. In total, the top ten clones hold 0.72% of the sample. The material sequenced was central memory CD4+ T cells from blood. The receptors were sampled from a young woman in good health.

V usage is TRBV6-5 and J usage is TRBJ1-2; 8 bases are shared with TRBD1. V lost 5 bases and J lost 4; bases outside the gene matches: 9. CDR3 length: 15 amino acids. CDR1 and CDR2 (germline): MNHEY, SVGAGI. The CDR3 coding sequence is TGTGCCAGCAGTAAAGGGGGACAGGACTCCTATGGCTACACCTTC. It encodes CASSKGGQDSYGYTF.

The chain joins TRBV6-1 to TRBJ1-1, with D possibly TRBD1 on 6 matching bases. This CDR3 is 14 amino acids long. From germline, CDR1 is MNHNS and CDR2 SASEGT. The V and J ends lost 6 bases and 0 bases respectively, with 11 bases between them. In nucleotides, the CDR3 is TGTGCCAGCAGGCCGACAGGAGTGAACACTGAAGCTTTCTTT. It codes for CASRPTGVNTEAFF.

This chain joins TRBV5-1 and TRBJ2-7; TRBD1 aligns across 10 bases. Trimming took 0 bases from V and 5 from J; bases not matched to a gene: 8. The length of the CDR3 is 16 residues. From germline, CDR1 is SGHRS and CDR2 YFSETQ. CDR3 region: CASSLAGTGVANEQYF. The DNA of the CDR3 is TGCGCCAGCAGCTTGGCCGGGACAGGGGTTGCCAACGAGCAGTACTTC.

This rearrangement joins TRBV11-1 to TRBJ1-1, with a possible D match to TRBD1 (6 bases). There are 13 residues in the CDR3. CDR1 is SGHAT and CDR2 is FQDESV in the germline V gene (reference sequence). Trimming took 4 bases from V and 1 from J, leaving 7 bases between them. The CDR3: CASSSQGNTEAFF. CDR3 bases: TGTGCCAGCAGCTCACAGGGGAACACTGAAGCTTTCTTT. Full variable domain (rest looked up from reference TRBV11-1 and TRBJ1-1): EAEVAQSPRYKITEKSQAVAFWCDPISGHATLYWYRQILGQGPELLVQFQDESVVDDSQLPKDRFSAERLKGVDSTLKIQPAELGDSAMYLCASSSQGNTEAFFGQGTRLTVV.

This clone was detected a few times. The chain uses TRBV5-1 and TRBJ1-6; TRBD1 aligns across 9 bases. After removal of 3 bases from V and 8 bases from J, the junction contained 6 bases not matched to a gene. Germline V gives CDR1 SGHRS, CDR2 YFSETQ. The CDR3 runs 15 residues. CDR3 nucleotides: TGCGCCAGCAGCTCGGACAGGGGAGAGGATTCACCCCTCCACTTT. Translated: CASSSDRGEDSPLHF.

This chain links TRBV25-1 with TRBJ2-2; D unresolved. CDR1 MGHDK and CDR2 SYGVNS come from the germline V gene. Trimming took 4 bases from V and 1 from J, leaving 7 bases between them. This CDR3 is built from 14 residues. The DNA of the CDR3 is TGTGCCAGCAGTGGGGCAGGGAACACCGGGGAGCTGTTTTTT. Its protein is CASSGAGNTGELFF.

There are a few counts of this clone. The V gene is TRBV30, the J gene TRBJ2-5, with a weak D call TRBD2 (5 bases). Deletions cut 3 bases from V and 9 bases from J, with 11 bases between. The CDR3 runs 11 residues. The V gene's germline CDR1 is GTSNPN and CDR2 SVGIG (reference sequence). DNA of the CDR3: TGTGCCTGGAGCCCCGGGGATGCCCAGTACTTC. Protein product: CAWSPGDAQYF. The full variable domain, with the rest looked up from reference TRBV30 and TRBJ2-5, is SQTIHQWPATLVQPVGSPLSLECTVEGTSNPNLYWYRQAAGRGLQLLFYSVGIGQISSEVPQNLSASRPQDRQFILSSKKLLLSDSGFYLCAWSPGDAQYFGPGTRLLVL.

The chain joins TRBV19 to TRBJ1-5, with 10 nucleotides matching TRBD1. After removal of 1 base from V and 2 bases from J, the junction contained 2 bases not matched to a gene. Germline V CDR1 and CDR2: LNHDA, SQIVND (reference sequence). This CDR3 region has 16 residues. This chain's CDR3 is CASSIGDRGGNQPQHF. CDR3 sequence (DNA): TGTGCCAGTAGTATAGGGGACAGGGGAGGCAATCAGCCCCAGCATTTT.

This sequence joins TRBV7-6 and TRBJ2-1; D is perhaps TRBD2 (7 bases). This CDR3 is 15 amino acids long. V was shortened by 5 bases and J by 9 bases, with 20 bases between the two germline ends. Looked up from germline, CDR1 is SGHVS and CDR2 is FNYEAQ. CDR3 in DNA: TGTGCCAGCAGCAATAGAGGGGGAGGGGGTAGTGAGCAGTTCTTC. Amino acid sequence: CASSNRGGGGSEQFF.

Turning to this clone: At one end, the junction sequence differs from germline, possibly due to a read error. Other nucleotide sequences from this sample produce the same CDR3. The rearrangement joins TRBV28 to TRBJ2-1; 7 nucleotides align to TRBD2. The CDR3 extends over 15 amino acids. The germline V gene has CDR1 MDHEN and CDR2 SYDVKM. CDR3 region: CASSLSGVGSREQFF. The CDR3 DNA sequence: TGCGCCAGCAGTTTGAGCGGGGTAGGGTCTCGTGAGCAGTTCTTC. Together with reference TRBV28 and TRBJ2-1, the CDR3 gives the full variable domain: DVKVTQSSRYLVKRTGEKVFLECVQDMDHENMFWYRQDPGLGLRLIYFSYDVKMKEKGDIPEGYSVSREKKERFSLILESASTNQTSMYLCASSLSGVGSREQFFGPGTRLTVL.

The chain combines TRBV19 with TRBJ2-7, with D possibly TRBD1 on 6 matching bases. Germline V gene lookup returns CDR1 LNHDA and CDR2 SQIVND (reference sequence). The CDR3 length is 14 residues. Trimming took 3 bases from V and 2 from J, leaving 11 bases between them. Here the CDR3 DNA reads TGTGCCAGTAGTATTCAGGGGATCGCCTACGAGCAGTACTTC. Its translation: CASSIQGIAYEQYF.

The gene calls are TRBV20-1 and TRBJ1-1; D unresolved. Trimming removed 6 bases at V and 8 bases at J, with 13 bases between. The CDR3 extends over 11 amino acids. CDR1 and CDR2 from the germline V gene are DFQATT and SNEGSKA (reference sequence). Here the CDR3 reads CSARRSGEAFF. CDR3 in DNA: TGCAGTGCCCGGCGCTCCGGGGAAGCTTTCTTT.

CDR3: CASSLSYSPLFYEQYF. The CDR3 region has the DNA TGTGCCAGCAGCTTGTCCTACTCCCCCTTATTCTACGAGCAGTACTTC. J is TRBJ2-7 and V is TRBV5-6; no clear D. Trimming stripped 1 base from V and 3 bases from J, with 17 bases between. Germline V gene lookup returns CDR1 SGHDT and CDR2 YYEEEE. This CDR3 contains 16 residues.

This rearrangement joins TRBV27 to TRBJ2-7; no definite D call. This CDR3 has 13 amino acids. Trimming pared 5 bases from V and 0 bases from J, leaving 8 bases between. The germline V gene has CDR1 MNHEY and CDR2 SMNVEV (reference sequence). The CDR3: CASSPLASYEQYF. CDR3 in DNA: TGTGCCAGCAGTCCCCTGGCCTCCTACGAGCAGTACTTC.

A few counts support this clone. This chain uses TRBV6-6 with TRBJ2-5; 8 nucleotides line up with TRBD2. The CDR3 spans 12 residues. Per the germline V gene, CDR1 is MNHNY and CDR2 is SVGAGI (reference sequence). The V gene end was trimmed by 6 bases and the J gene end by 7 bases; junction bases not matched to a gene: 4. This CDR3 is CASRRAGATQYF. The CDR3, as DNA: TGTGCCAGCAGGCGAGCGGGAGCGACCCAGTACTTC.